The clone carrying this TCR beta chain was observed a handful of times. What it binds is not known. These data belong to a study of response to subunit inactivated influenza vaccine. Each CDR3 protein gets one entry after TCRdb re-called the RT-PCR reads with MiXCR. The sample yields more than 700,000 distinct CDR3 sequences, around 21% seen once. Germline loops: CDR1 LGHNA, CDR2 YSLEER. J gave up 0 bases and V 1 base, and 3 bases lay outside the gene matches. The CDR3 consists of 15 residues. Study results and limitations: After each seasonal influenza vaccination, few new T cells are recruited, the authors suggested.

This rearrangement joins TRBV4-3 to TRBJ2-7, with 7 bases matching TRBD2. The sequence derives from a man in his forties or fifties who received an inactivated influenza vaccine. This material consisted of PBMCs from blood, taken 5 to 6 days after vaccination. Written as DNA, the CDR3 is TGCGCCAGCAGCCAAGGCCCTAGCGGCTCCTACGAGCAGTACTTC. Protein product: CASSQGPSGSYEQYF.